This T cell receptor beta chain was retrieved from a study of blood T cell repertoires in COVID-19. Study information: Donors in the United States, Italy and Spain gave samples during acute or convalescent COVID-19. In each case, the material was cDNA or gDNA derived from T cells, B-cell-depleted T cells, or PBMCs.

Germline V lookup: CDR1 LNHDA, CDR2 SQIVND (reference sequence). Trimming removed 5 bases from V and 1 base from J; junction bases left unmatched: 4. The CDR3 is made up of 15 amino acids. Recovery among Cohort 3 donors was established by two negative PCRs, clearance, or symptom resolution. The authors' processing: Reference gene primer amplification gave nucleated cell count estimates. Data came from immunoSEQ multiplex PCR; TCRdb stores just in-frame clones and leaves some out. V and J calls plus clone size are reproduced from that table; the DNA served to infer D and trimming. Of just over 350,000 clones in the sample, about 90% are singletons; the top ten hold under 3%. As to this clone: This sample includes further DNA sequences coding for the same CDR3.

Sequencing was done on a sample of PBMCs or T cells enriched from blood (not recorded which). The TCR comes from a woman in her thirties who had recovered from COVID-19. V is TRBV19 and J is TRBJ2-3; 9 positions match TRBD2. The DNA of the CDR3 is TGTGCCAGTAGTTCATCTAGCGGGGGCACAGATACGCAGTATTTT. It codes for CASSSSSGGTDTQYF. Drawing the rest from reference TRBV19 and TRBJ2-3, the complete variable domain is DGGITQSPKYLFRKEGQNVTLSCEQNLNHDAMYWYRQDPGQGLRLIYYSQIVNDFQKGDIAEGYSVSREKKESFPLTVTSAQKNPTAFYLCASSSSSGGTDTQYFGPGTRLTVL.